The 15 T cell receptor beta chains presented below share a single source sample, sequenced in a study of control samples from healthy donors and cancer patients. The table came from immunoSEQ multiplex PCR; TCRdb's copy has only in-frame clones and leaves some out. The sample records approximately 230,000 clones, roughly 87% being singletons. Material: PBMCs. All receptors derive from a woman aged 55-69 years with lung cancer.

The chain couples TRBV18 to TRBJ1-2; D not resolved. V gave up 3 bases and J gave up 4 bases, with 12 bases separating them. Germline CDR1 is KGHSH and CDR2 is LQKENI. The CDR3 is 14 amino acids. This CDR3 is CASSPPLDSYGYTF. For the CDR3, the DNA is TGTGCCAGCTCACCGCCATTAGACTCCTATGGCTACACCTTC.

The J gene is TRBJ2-7, the V gene TRBV28; D possibly uses TRBD1 or TRBD2 (6 bases each). Trimming removed 7 bases from V and 1 base from J, with 14 bases in between. CDR3 length: 14 amino acids. Germline values: CDR1 MDHEN, CDR2 SYDVKM. CDR3 in amino acids: CASTARGLSYEQYF. The CDR3 nucleotides are TGTGCCAGCACCGCCCGGGGGCTATCCTACGAGCAGTACTTC.

The chain recombines TRBV9 with TRBJ2-7; D might be TRBD2 (5 bases). Trimming took 4 bases from V and 3 from J, leaving 14 bases between them. The CDR3 loop spans 14 amino acids. Germline lookup yields CDR1 SGDLS and CDR2 YYNGEE. The CDR3 DNA reads as TGTGCCAGCAGCCCCCGGGATTATTTCTACGAGCAGTACTTC. Protein: CASSPRDYFYEQYF.

This chain joins TRBV5-4 and TRBJ1-1; tentatively, D is TRBD1 (6 bases). Trimming took 0 bases from V and 6 from J, leaving 15 bases between them. The germline V gene has CDR1 SGHNT and CDR2 YYREEE (reference sequence). The CDR3 totals 15 residues. CDR3 coding DNA: TGTGCCAGCAGCTTGGCCGGCACGGGGGCGGCTGAAGCTTTCTTT. This sequence encodes CASSLAGTGAAEAFF.

The chain couples TRBV28 to TRBJ2-7; weak D call: TRBD2 (5 bases). V shed 5 bases and J shed 2 bases, with 25 bases lying between them. This CDR3 spans 18 amino acids. The germline gives CDR1 MDHEN, CDR2 SYDVKM. In DNA form, the CDR3 reads TGTGCCAGCAGTCCCCAGATCCTAAGAAGCGGAGTTCCCTACGAGCAGTACTTC. Amino acids: CASSPQILRSGVPYEQYF.

The chain couples TRBV9 to TRBJ1-2; D gene unclear. The CDR3 contains 14 residues. The germline V gene has CDR1 SGDLS and CDR2 YYNGEE. V lost 0 bases and J 7 bases, leaving 13 bases between the germline ends. The CDR3 loop is CASSVAYELRGYTF. As DNA, the CDR3 is TGTGCCAGCAGCGTAGCTTATGAGTTGCGTGGCTACACCTTC.

The rearrangement joins TRBV5-1 to TRBJ1-1; D perhaps matches TRBD1 (5 bases). Germline-derived CDR1 and CDR2 are SGHRS and YFSETQ. Deletions cut 5 bases from V and 4 bases from J, with 12 bases between. The CDR3 length is 13 residues. The chain's CDR3 is CASSRGLTTEAFF. The CDR3 DNA sequence: TGCGCCAGCAGTAGGGGTCTGACCACTGAAGCTTTCTTT.

The genes are TRBV11-2 and TRBJ2-7; the D is unclear. The V end lost 4 bases, the J end lost 1 base, and 5 bases lay between the germline ends. Per the germline V gene, CDR1 is SGHAT and CDR2 is FQNNGV. The CDR3 covers 12 residues. CDR3 in amino acids: CASSSWSYEQYF. In DNA, the CDR3 is TGTGCCAGCAGCTCCTGGTCCTACGAGCAGTACTTC.

The V call is TRBV18, the J call TRBJ2-3; D is uncertain. CDR3 length: 14 residues. Germline-derived CDR1 and CDR2 are KGHSH and LQKENI. V was trimmed by 1 base and J by 3 bases, leaving 8 bases between them. The DNA for the CDR3 is TGTGCCAGCTCACCACAAACGGATACAGATACGCAGTATTTT. Translated: CASSPQTDTDTQYF.

This CDR3 reads CASSLHSGNTIYF. The CDR3 bases are TGTGCCAGCAGTTTACACTCTGGAAACACCATATATTTT. This chain connects TRBV12-3 or TRBV12-4 to TRBJ1-3; D unresolved. The ends were cut back, 2 bases at V and 0 bases at J, with 2 bases in the middle. The CDR3 covers 13 residues.

This chain links TRBV7-2 with TRBJ1-6; TRBD1 is a possible D gene (6 bases). This CDR3 has 16 amino acids. Germline-derived CDR1 and CDR2 are SGHTA and FQGNSA. V lost 3 bases and J lost 8, with 17 bases in between. CDR3 sequence reads: CASSFSGPGVDSPLHF. Here the CDR3 DNA reads TGTGCCAGCAGCTTTTCGGGTCCAGGGGTCGATTCACCCCTCCACTTT.

The chain links TRBV5-1 to TRBJ2-1; the match to TRBD1 covers 12 bases. V gave up 4 bases and J gave up 6 bases; unmatched junction bases: 5. The CDR3 extends over 15 amino acids. From germline, CDR1 is SGHRS and CDR2 YFSETQ. Written as DNA, the CDR3 is TGCGCCAGCAGCCAGGGACAGGGGGCGGGCAATGAGCAGTTCTTC. It yields the protein CASSQGQGAGNEQFF.

This chain joins TRBV18 and TRBJ1-6, with no clear D. Deletions cut 3 bases from V and 0 bases from J, with 9 bases between. The CDR3 sequence is 16 residues long. CDR1 KGHSH and CDR2 LQKENI come from the germline V gene. The chain's CDR3 is CASSPDGSSYNSPLHF. CDR3 sequence (DNA): TGTGCCAGCTCACCCGACGGAAGCTCCTATAATTCACCCCTCCACTTT.

The genes are TRBV6-5 and TRBJ1-1, with 8 bases that match TRBD1. Germline V lookup: CDR1 MNHEY, CDR2 SVGAGI. The V and J ends lost 4 bases and 0 bases, in that order; junction bases with no gene match: 4. This CDR3 region has 15 residues. CDR3 sequence: CASSSGQAMNTEAFF. As DNA, the CDR3 is TGTGCCAGCAGTTCGGGACAGGCGATGAACACTGAAGCTTTCTTT.

This sequence joins TRBV9 and TRBJ2-7; 8 bases are a match to TRBD1. The V gene's germline CDR1 is SGDLS and CDR2 YYNGEE. The CDR3 consists of 15 residues. V gave up 4 bases and J gave up 2 bases; unmatched junction bases: 8. The CDR3 DNA follows: TGTGCCAGCAGCTTAGGACAGGGCATCACCTACGAGCAGTACTTC. Its translation: CASSLGQGITYEQYF.